This T cell receptor (beta chain) was profiled in a study of T cells after yellow fever vaccination. Study outcomes and limitations: Abundant clonotypes from the bulk population could have been carried over as contaminants into FACS-sorted repertoires. Primary-vaccination clones mostly resurfaced post-booster (96% CD4, roughly 87% CD8).

The germline CDR1 and CDR2 sequences are SGHNT and YYREEE (reference sequence). Trimming took 4 bases from V and 0 from J, leaving 11 bases between them. The CDR3 length is 15 residues. TCRdb re-derived calls from the 5' RACE reads in MiXCR, one entry per CDR3 protein. In the table there are around 30,000 distinct CDR3 sequences, 8% to 11% of which are singletons. This receptor was taken from a man aged 18 to 35 who received the YFV17D yellow fever vaccine. The chain is built from TRBV5-4 and TRBJ2-1; D may correspond to TRBD1 or TRBD2 (5 bases each). Sequencing used PBMCs, either bulk or a sorted T-cell subset (CD4+, CD8+, memory, or dextramer-sorted; not recorded which), obtained around 14 days after the first yellow fever vaccination. The CDR3 DNA reads as TGTGCCAGCAGCCTCGGGACCGGCTCCTACAATGAGCAGTTCTTC. Protein: CASSLGTGSYNEQFF.